Below, 32 T cell receptor beta chains from the same sample are listed, as sequenced in a study of STAT5B mutations in CD4+ large granular lymphocyte leukemia. Measured with immunoSEQ multiplex PCR; TCRdb has only the in-frame clones, and not every one. The sample yields about 40,000 clones, 75% to 85% seen once. Sequences were obtained from CD4+ T cells from blood buffy coats. The receptors here all came from a human donor in good health.

The genes are TRBV28 and TRBJ2-7; possibly TRBD1 or TRBD2 for D (5 bases each). Germline CDR1 is MDHEN and CDR2 is SYDVKM. V lost 6 bases, J lost 7 bases, and 19 bases lay in between. CDR3 size: 14 residues. The CDR3: CASSTGAGKREQYF. CDR3 nucleotide sequence: TGTGCCAGCAGCACCGGGGCAGGCAAGAGGGAGCAGTACTTC.

V and J are TRBV5-4 and TRBJ1-4; the match to TRBD1 covers 7 bases. This CDR3 has 14 amino acids. In germline, CDR1 is SGHNT, CDR2 YYREEE (reference sequence). V shed 5 bases, J shed 2 bases, and the junction held 3 bases outside the gene matches. The DNA of the CDR3 is TGTGCCAGCAGATCAGGGGGGACTAATGAAAAACTGTTTTTT. Encoded protein: CASRSGGTNEKLFF.

The chain carries TRBV7-2 and TRBJ2-7; 7 bases are a match to TRBD2. The CDR3 has 14 amino acids. CDR1 and CDR2 (germline): SGHTA, FQGNSA. Losses at the gene ends were 0 bases for V and 5 bases for J; bases not matched to a gene: 4. The CDR3 nucleotides read TGTGCCAGCAGCTTAGCGGGAGGGGTCGACGAGCAGTACTTC. It is translated as CASSLAGGVDEQYF. The whole variable domain, remainder taken from reference TRBV7-2 and TRBJ2-7, is GAGVSQSPSNKVTEKGKDVELRCDPISGHTALYWYRQSLGQGLEFLIYFQGNSAPDKSGLPSDRFSAERTGGSVSTLTIQRTQQEDSAVYLCASSLAGGVDEQYFGPGTRLTVT.

The chain couples TRBV28 to TRBJ1-5; D is undetermined. Germline assignment: CDR1 MDHEN and CDR2 SYDVKM. This CDR3 contains 14 residues. Trimming cost V 3 bases and J 3 bases, with 9 bases left between them. The CDR3 reads CASSLRQVNQPQHF. CDR3 DNA sequence: TGTGCCAGCAGTTTGAGGCAAGTCAATCAGCCCCAGCATTTT.

The V call is TRBV6-1, the J call TRBJ1-1; tentatively, D is TRBD1 (5 bases). Germline CDR1 is MNHNS and CDR2 is SASEGT. This CDR3 contains 15 residues. Trimming pared 2 bases from V and 0 bases from J, leaving 10 bases between. This CDR3 is CASSETTALNTEAFF. The CDR3 DNA follows: TGTGCCAGCAGTGAAACGACAGCCTTGAACACTGAAGCTTTCTTT.

This clone was detected only a few times. CDR3 bases: TGTGCCAGCAGTCCGTTTACTAGTTCCTACGAGCAGTACTTC. Its translation: CASSPFTSSYEQYF. V usage is TRBV27 and J usage is TRBJ2-7; possibly TRBD2 for D (5 bases). CDR1 MNHEY and CDR2 SMNVEV come from the germline V gene (reference sequence). V lost 5 bases to trimming and J lost 1 base, with 12 bases between them. The CDR3 loop spans 14 amino acids.

The chain uses TRBV5-1 and TRBJ2-1; D unresolved. Germline CDR1 is SGHRS and CDR2 is YFSETQ. V dropped 5 bases and J dropped 3 bases, with 6 bases sitting between them. This CDR3 spans 12 amino acids. The CDR3 reads CASRDGYNEQFF. DNA for the CDR3: TGCGCCAGCAGGGACGGCTACAATGAGCAGTTCTTC.

The V and J genes are TRBV6-1 and TRBJ2-7; no clear D gene. Germline CDR1 reads MNHNS; CDR2 reads SASEGT. V lost 3 bases and J 3 bases, leaving 9 bases between the germline ends. This CDR3 is built from 13 residues. The CDR3 loop reads CASSDGLNYEQYF. DNA of the CDR3: TGTGCCAGCAGTGACGGCCTCAACTACGAGCAGTACTTC.

The chain uses TRBV6-1 and TRBJ2-1; 8 nucleotides match TRBD2. The V gene end was trimmed by 7 bases and the J gene end by 0 bases; junction bases not matched to a gene: 5. Looked up from germline, CDR1 is MNHNS and CDR2 is SASEGT. The CDR3 covers 15 residues. The CDR3 nucleotides are TGTGCCAGCAAGGAGGCGGGGGGCTCCTACAATGAGCAGTTCTTC. Translating it yields CASKEAGGSYNEQFF.

The V call is TRBV19, the J call TRBJ2-7; TRBD1 aligns across 7 bases. Germline loops: CDR1 LNHDA, CDR2 SQIVND (reference sequence). This CDR3 region has 15 residues. With V trimmed by 5 bases and J by 1 base, 8 bases remained unmatched. CDR3 nucleotides: TGTGCCAGTAGTCCGGACAGGCCCTCTTCCTACGAGCAGTACTTC. This sequence encodes CASSPDRPSSYEQYF.

The chain is built from TRBV19 and TRBJ2-5; D possibly corresponds to TRBD2 (7 bases). Germline loops: CDR1 LNHDA, CDR2 SQIVND (reference sequence). The CDR3 length is 14 residues. Trimming removed 3 bases from V and 5 bases from J, with 13 bases in between. Written as DNA, the CDR3 is TGTGCCAGTAGTATCGGGGGGCGTGGGGAGACCCAGTACTTC. It yields the protein CASSIGGRGETQYF.

The V and J genes are TRBV30 and TRBJ2-3; 9 positions match TRBD1. There are 12 residues in the CDR3. V trimming: 2 bases; J trimming: 9 bases; junction bases outside the gene matches: 3. The germline CDR1 and CDR2 sequences are GTSNPN and SVGIG (reference sequence). CDR3 region: CAWSRGTGTQYF. CDR3 DNA: TGTGCCTGGAGTCGTGGGACAGGGACGCAGTATTTT.

The rearrangement joins TRBV6-5 to TRBJ1-1, with D possibly TRBD1 on 6 matching bases. CDR3 size: 13 residues. V was clipped by 1 base and J by 5 bases, with 8 bases between them. Germline CDR1 is MNHEY and CDR2 is SVGAGI. The CDR3 reads CASSYLQGTEAFF. DNA for the CDR3: TGTGCCAGCAGTTACTTGCAGGGGACTGAAGCTTTCTTT.

The rearrangement uses TRBV14 and TRBJ2-1; TRBD2 matches 9 bases. CDR3 length: 18 residues. Germline V gene lookup returns CDR1 SGHDN and CDR2 FVKESK. With V trimmed by 6 bases and J by 5 bases, 17 bases remained unmatched. The CDR3 loop reads CASRLTDISGRYHNEQFF. The CDR3 DNA is TGTGCCAGCAGGCTAACAGACATTAGCGGGAGATACCACAATGAGCAGTTCTTC.

V is TRBV14 and J is TRBJ1-1, with unresolved D. Germline lookup yields CDR1 SGHDN and CDR2 FVKESK. CDR3 length: 13 residues. Trimming cost V 1 base and J 6 bases, with 9 bases left between them. In DNA form, the CDR3 reads TGTGCCAGCAGCCAAGTGGTAGGAGCTGAAGCTTTCTTT. Protein product: CASSQVVGAEAFF.

V is TRBV2 and J is TRBJ2-2; 8 bases match TRBD1. The CDR3 consists of 15 residues. Trimming at V came to 7 bases and at J to 4 bases, leaving 8 bases not matched to a gene. Germline V gene data show CDR1 as SNHLY and CDR2 as FYNNEI. The CDR3 coding sequence is TGTGCCAGCAAACTCCAGGGGGCGGGCACCGGGGAGCTGTTTTTT. Encoded protein: CASKLQGAGTGELFF.

The chain links TRBV6-1 to TRBJ1-2; D is possibly TRBD1 (5 bases). CDR1 and CDR2 (germline): MNHNS, SASEGT. The CDR3 is 14 residues long. Trimming removed 3 bases at V and 1 base at J, with 9 bases between. The CDR3, as DNA: TGTGCCAGCAGTGATGGGGGGTTTAACTATGGCTACACCTTC. This sequence encodes CASSDGGFNYGYTF.

This chain links TRBV28 with TRBJ1-2; D uncertain. The CDR3 has 17 residues. Trimming shortened V by 3 bases and J by 2 bases, and 19 bases separated the two germline ends. CDR1 MDHEN and CDR2 SYDVKM come from the germline V gene. CDR3 bases: TGTGCCAGCAGTTTTCTCAAAGTTGGACGGGAAAACTATGGCTACACCTTC. Its translation is CASSFLKVGRENYGYTF.

The rearrangement joins TRBV7-2 to TRBJ2-3; no reliable D call. The V end was cut by 5 bases, the J end by 4 bases, with 7 bases between. CDR1 and CDR2 from the germline V gene are SGHTA and FQGNSA. The CDR3 runs to 12 residues. CDR3 nucleotide sequence: TGTGCCAGCAGCCTCACGCCAGATACGCAGTATTTT. This translates into CASSLTPDTQYF.

This clone showed up just a few times. The chain has TRBV20-1 and TRBJ1-1; the D is unclear. The CDR3 loop spans 10 amino acids. CDR1 DFQATT and CDR2 SNEGSKA come from the germline V gene (reference sequence). V lost 4 bases and J 2 bases, leaving 2 bases between the germline ends. Written as DNA, the CDR3 is TGCAGTGCTATTAACACTGAAGCTTTCTTT. Protein product: CSAINTEAFF.

This chain connects TRBV5-1 to TRBJ1-1; D perhaps matches TRBD1 (5 bases). CDR3 length: 13 residues. Deletions cut 0 bases from V and 6 bases from J, with 9 bases between. The germline V gene has CDR1 SGHRS and CDR2 YFSETQ. This chain's CDR3 is CASSLEGVSEAFF. CDR3 bases: TGCGCCAGCAGCTTGGAAGGGGTGTCTGAAGCTTTCTTT.

The J gene is TRBJ1-1, the V gene TRBV5-1, with D possibly matching TRBD1 (6 bases). Trimming removed 4 bases at V and 1 base at J, with 14 bases between. The CDR3 totals 15 residues. Germline V gives CDR1 SGHRS, CDR2 YFSETQ. CDR3 in amino acids: CASSAALQGNTEAFF. The DNA for the CDR3 is TGCGCCAGCAGCGCGGCACTACAGGGGAACACTGAAGCTTTCTTT.

This clone was recorded once. The chain's CDR3 is CASSLTGLSTDTQYF. As DNA, the CDR3 is TGTGCCAGCAGCTTAACCGGGCTGAGCACAGATACGCAGTATTTT. V gene TRBV11-3 combines with J gene TRBJ2-3; D is unresolved. Trimming shortened V by 2 bases and J by 0 bases, and 9 bases separated the two germline ends. The CDR3 length is 15 residues. Germline V CDR1 and CDR2: SGHNT, YENEEA. The whole variable domain, remainder taken from reference TRBV11-3 and TRBJ2-3, is EAGVVQSPRYKIIEKKQPVAFWCNPISGHNTLYWYLQNLGQGPELLIRYENEEAVDDSQLPKDRFSAERLKGVDSTLKIQPAELGDSAVYLCASSLTGLSTDTQYFGPGTRLTVL.

The chain joins TRBV4-1 to TRBJ1-2; D possibly corresponds to TRBD1 (6 bases). Germline loops: CDR1 MGHRA, CDR2 YSYEKL. The CDR3 is 16 residues long. Trimming took off 0 bases at V and 3 bases at J, with 14 bases between the two ends. The CDR3 nucleotides are TGCGCCAGCAGCCAAGATGGTAATAGGGGGGACTATGGCTACACCTTC. Residues: CASSQDGNRGDYGYTF.

V usage is TRBV7-2 and J usage is TRBJ1-1; D is undetermined. The CDR3 is 15 residues long. The V end was cut by 3 bases, the J end by 0 bases, with 11 bases between. The germline CDR1 and CDR2 sequences are SGHTA and FQGNSA. CDR3 coding DNA: TGTGCCAGCAGCTTTGCGGAGTTCATGAACACTGAAGCTTTCTTT. It translates to CASSFAEFMNTEAFF.

The chain has TRBV30 and TRBJ2-5; no definite D call. Germline-derived CDR1 and CDR2 are GTSNPN and SVGIG (reference sequence). This CDR3 has 13 residues. With 0 bases removed from V and 4 bases from J, the gap between germline ends came to 9 bases. The CDR3 protein is CAWSVRVRETQYF. The DNA for the CDR3 is TGTGCCTGGAGTGTACGAGTACGAGAGACCCAGTACTTC.

The chain carries TRBV7-2 and TRBJ1-5, with no clear D. Between the trimmed V and J ends, which lost 5 bases and 1 base, there was a span of 12 bases. CDR1 is SGHTA and CDR2 is FQGNSA in the germline V gene. This CDR3 contains 15 residues. The CDR3 is CASSPVPGSNQPQHF. As DNA, the CDR3 is TGTGCCAGCAGCCCAGTTCCGGGCAGCAATCAGCCCCAGCATTTT.

This chain joins TRBV7-3 and TRBJ2-5; D call uncertain. The CDR3 covers 14 residues. Germline values: CDR1 SGHTA, CDR2 FQGTGA. Trimming shortened V by 5 bases and J by 5 bases, and 15 bases separated the two germline ends. The CDR3 loop reads CASSHTGPAETQYF. Written as DNA, the CDR3 is TGTGCCAGCAGCCATACCGGCCCGGCGGAGACCCAGTACTTC. The full variable domain, rest sourced from reference TRBV7-3 and TRBJ2-5, is GAGVSQTPSNKVTEKGKYVELRCDPISGHTALYWYRQSLGQGPEFLIYFQGTGAADDSGLPNDRFFAVRPEGSVSTLKIQRTERGDSAVYLCASSHTGPAETQYFGPGTRLLVL.

The chain links TRBV7-2 to TRBJ1-4; perhaps TRBD1 as D (6 bases). The ends were cut back, 1 base at V and 10 bases at J, with 10 bases in the middle. This CDR3 contains 13 residues. Germline CDR1 SGHTA, CDR2 FQGNSA. In nucleotides, the CDR3 is TGTGCCAGCAGCTTAGAGGGGGGGCGAAAACTGTTTTTT. Protein product: CASSLEGGRKLFF. The whole variable domain, remainder taken from reference TRBV7-2 and TRBJ1-4, is GAGVSQSPSNKVTEKGKDVELRCDPISGHTALYWYRQSLGQGLEFLIYFQGNSAPDKSGLPSDRFSAERTGGSVSTLTIQRTQQEDSAVYLCASSLEGGRKLFFGSGTQLSVL.

J is TRBJ2-1 and V is TRBV11-2; the D gene could be TRBD1 or TRBD2 (5 bases each). The CDR3 runs 16 residues. The germline gives CDR1 SGHAT, CDR2 FQNNGV. V was shortened by 6 bases and J by 0 bases, with 15 bases between the two germline ends. CDR3: CASRSGRGSSYNEQFF. The CDR3, as DNA: TGTGCCAGCAGATCAGGGAGAGGAAGCTCCTACAATGAGCAGTTCTTC.

This clone was seen only once. V usage is TRBV15 and J usage is TRBJ2-3; D ambiguous. V shed 0 bases and J shed 1 base, with 14 bases lying between them. The CDR3 is made up of 17 amino acids. Germline V CDR1 and CDR2: LNHNV, YYDKDF (reference sequence). The DNA for the CDR3 is TGTGCCACCAGCAGAGATGTGAGCAGTCTCGGCACAGATACGCAGTATTTT. Its translation: CATSRDVSSLGTDTQYF.

This clone has more than one count but fewer than ten. The chain joins TRBV9 to TRBJ2-2; 15 bases match TRBD2. This CDR3 comprises 17 residues. The germline gives CDR1 SGDLS, CDR2 YYNGEE. Germline trimming cut 3 bases from V and 1 base from J; bases unmatched to any gene: 1. The CDR3 is CASSAGLAGGNTGELFF. CDR3 nucleotide sequence: TGTGCCAGCAGCGCGGGACTAGCGGGGGGGAACACCGGGGAGCTGTTTTTT.